Listed below are T cell receptor beta chains from one sample, sequenced in a study of cytomegalovirus exposure and HLA in healthy donors. Using immunoSEQ multiplex PCR, the repertoire was profiled, and TCRdb retains in-frame clones only, with some absent. The table shows under 120,000 clones, with around 70% occurring only once. The sample taken for sequencing was PBMCs. Receptors were obtained from a man in his forties in good health and CMV-seropositive. CDR3s include the opening cysteine and the closing phenylalanine or tryptophan. The order of the fields is clone size, V gene, CDR3 length, D gene, J gene, CDR3 protein, CDR3 DNA. A D gene is named only where the DNA matches it firmly. Size is stated for part of the rows, as once, few or many counts, or as a class when the clone is expanded.

clone_size: -; v_call: TRBV7-7; cdr3_length: 14; d_call: -; j_call: TRBJ1-5; cdr3_aa: CASSRQNSNQPQHF; cdr3_nt: TGTGCCAGCAGCCGACAGAATAGCAATCAGCCCCAGCATTTT
clone_size: -; v_call: TRBV10-3; cdr3_length: 15; d_call: -; j_call: TRBJ1-2; cdr3_aa: CAIIPGPDYPYGYTF; cdr3_nt: TGTGCCATCATTCCCGGTCCCGACTACCCCTATGGCTACACCTTC
clone_size: -; v_call: TRBV6-5; cdr3_length: 14; d_call: -; j_call: TRBJ2-7; cdr3_aa: CASSYLATSSEQYF; cdr3_nt: TGTGCCAGCAGTTACCTTGCGACTAGTAGCGAGCAGTACTTC
clone_size: -; v_call: TRBV30; cdr3_length: 13; d_call: -; j_call: TRBJ1-2; cdr3_aa: CACNGLANYGYTF; cdr3_nt: TGTGCCTGTAACGGACTCGCTAACTATGGCTACACCTTC
clone_size: once; v_call: TRBV29-1; cdr3_length: 13; d_call: -; j_call: TRBJ1-1; cdr3_aa: CSVDSRPGTEAFF; cdr3_nt: TGCAGTGTTGATAGTAGGCCGGGCACTGAAGCTTTCTTT
clone_size: -; v_call: TRBV5-1; cdr3_length: 16; d_call: TRBD1; j_call: TRBJ1-2; cdr3_aa: CASSVSPVTGAYGYTF; cdr3_nt: TGCGCCAGCAGCGTGTCGCCCGTTACAGGGGCCTATGGCTACACCTTC
clone_size: once; v_call: TRBV29-1; cdr3_length: 12; d_call: -; j_call: TRBJ1-2; cdr3_aa: CSVDRGNYGYTF; cdr3_nt: TGCAGCGTTGACCGGGGGAACTATGGCTACACCTTC
clone_size: -; v_call: TRBV29-1; cdr3_length: 16; d_call: TRBD2; j_call: TRBJ2-2; cdr3_aa: CSVDLGLAGAPGELFF; cdr3_nt: TGCAGCGTTGATTTGGGGCTAGCGGGAGCCCCCGGGGAGCTGTTTTTT
clone_size: few; v_call: TRBV20-1; cdr3_length: 11; d_call: -; j_call: TRBJ1-3; cdr3_aa: CSASDSSTIYF; cdr3_nt: TGCAGTGCGAGCGACAGTTCCACCATATATTTT
clone_size: -; v_call: TRBV5-1; cdr3_length: 16; d_call: -; j_call: TRBJ2-1; cdr3_aa: CASSWRTDPPVNEQFF; cdr3_nt: TGCGCCAGCAGCTGGAGGACCGATCCGCCGGTCAATGAGCAGTTCTTC
clone_size: once; v_call: TRBV6-1; cdr3_length: 16; d_call: TRBD1; j_call: TRBJ2-3; cdr3_aa: CASSEDEGGLGNTQYF; cdr3_nt: TGTGCCAGCAGTGAGGATGAAGGGGGCCTCGGTAATACGCAGTATTTT
clone_size: few; v_call: TRBV2; cdr3_length: 13; d_call: -; j_call: TRBJ2-5; cdr3_aa: CASRRSIQETQYF; cdr3_nt: TGTGCCAGCAGACGGAGTATTCAAGAGACCCAGTACTTC
clone_size: -; v_call: TRBV6-5; cdr3_length: 13; d_call: -; j_call: TRBJ1-2; cdr3_aa: CASSSPGSYGYTF; cdr3_nt: TGTGCCAGCAGTTCCCCGGGTTCCTATGGCTACACCTTC
clone_size: few; v_call: TRBV27; cdr3_length: 13; d_call: -; j_call: TRBJ1-5; cdr3_aa: CASSGGAGQPQHF; cdr3_nt: TGTGCCAGCAGTGGGGGGGCCGGGCAGCCCCAGCATTTT
clone_size: -; v_call: TRBV19; cdr3_length: 15; d_call: TRBD1; j_call: TRBJ1-1; cdr3_aa: CASSSQQGALTEAFF; cdr3_nt: TGTGCCAGTAGTTCGCAACAGGGGGCGCTGACTGAAGCTTTCTTT